This T cell receptor beta chain came from a study of blood T cell repertoires in COVID-19. Study-wide background: The cDNA or gDNA used as material had been derived from T cells, B-cell-depleted T cells, or PBMCs.

This CDR3 comprises 15 residues. The germline V gene encodes CDR1 MDHEN and CDR2 SYDVKM. The ends lost 5 bases at V and 4 bases at J; junction bases unmatched: 4. Participants were aged about 18 to 89 years, lived in over 20 US areas, and enrolled virtually. In the original processing: The authors estimated nucleated cell counts from reference gene primer amplification. Clones were read by immunoSEQ multiplex PCR, and TCRdb kept only the in-frame ones, dropping some. Clonal size and the V and J genes are those of that table, whereas D and trimming came from the DNA. Of around 150,000 clones in the sample, 75% to 90% were seen once.

The V gene is TRBV28, the J gene TRBJ2-3; 12 positions agree with TRBD2. The sample consisted of PBMCs or T cells enriched from blood (not recorded which). This receptor was identified in a woman aged 55-70 years who had recovered from COVID-19. In DNA form, the CDR3 reads TGTGCCAGCAGTCGACTAGCGGGAGTGTCAGATACGCAGTATTTT. It specifies CASSRLAGVSDTQYF. Drawing the rest from reference TRBV28 and TRBJ2-3, the complete variable domain is DVKVTQSSRYLVKRTGEKVFLECVQDMDHENMFWYRQDPGLGLRLIYFSYDVKMKEKGDIPEGYSVSREKKERFSLILESASTNQTSMYLCASSRLAGVSDTQYFGPGTRLTVL.